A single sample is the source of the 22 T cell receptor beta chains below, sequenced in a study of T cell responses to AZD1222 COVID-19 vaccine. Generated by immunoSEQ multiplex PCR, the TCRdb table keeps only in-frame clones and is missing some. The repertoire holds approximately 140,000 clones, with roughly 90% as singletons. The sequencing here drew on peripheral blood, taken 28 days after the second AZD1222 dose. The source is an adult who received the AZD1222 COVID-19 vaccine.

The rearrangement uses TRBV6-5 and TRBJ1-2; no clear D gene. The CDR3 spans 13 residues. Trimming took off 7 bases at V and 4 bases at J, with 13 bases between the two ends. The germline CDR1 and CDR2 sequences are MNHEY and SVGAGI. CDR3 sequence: CASNAQHGYGYTF. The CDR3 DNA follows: TGTGCCAGCAATGCACAGCACGGCTATGGCTACACCTTC.

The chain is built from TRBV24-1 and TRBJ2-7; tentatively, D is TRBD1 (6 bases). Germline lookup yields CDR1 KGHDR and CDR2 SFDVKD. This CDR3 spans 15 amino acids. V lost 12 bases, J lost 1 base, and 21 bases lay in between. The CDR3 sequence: CAAASGRGLSYEQYF. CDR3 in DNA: TGTGCCGCTGCCTCCGGCAGGGGCCTTTCCTACGAGCAGTACTTC.

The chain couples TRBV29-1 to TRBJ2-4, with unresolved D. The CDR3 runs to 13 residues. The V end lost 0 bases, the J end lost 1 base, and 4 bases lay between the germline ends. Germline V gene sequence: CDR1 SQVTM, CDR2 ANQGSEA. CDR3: CSVEEPAKNIQYF. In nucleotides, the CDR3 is TGCAGCGTTGAAGAACCTGCCAAAAACATTCAGTACTTC.

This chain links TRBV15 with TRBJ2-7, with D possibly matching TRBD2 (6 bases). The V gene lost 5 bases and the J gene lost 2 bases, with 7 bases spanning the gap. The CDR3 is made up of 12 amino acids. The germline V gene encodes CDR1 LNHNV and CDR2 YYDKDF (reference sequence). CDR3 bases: TGTGCCACCAGCCGGGAGACCTACGAGCAGTACTTC. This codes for CATSRETYEQYF.

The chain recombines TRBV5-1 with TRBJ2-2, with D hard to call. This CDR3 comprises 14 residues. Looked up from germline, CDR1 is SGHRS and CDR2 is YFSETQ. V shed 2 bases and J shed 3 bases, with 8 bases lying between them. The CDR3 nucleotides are TGCGCCAGCAGCTTACGGGCTGACACCGGGGAGCTGTTTTTT. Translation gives CASSLRADTGELFF.

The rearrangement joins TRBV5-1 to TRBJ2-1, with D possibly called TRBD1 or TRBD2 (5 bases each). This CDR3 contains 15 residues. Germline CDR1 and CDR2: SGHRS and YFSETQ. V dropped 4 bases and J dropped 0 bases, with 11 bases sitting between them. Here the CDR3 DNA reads TGCGCCAGCAGCACGGGGCCGAGCTCCTACAATGAGCAGTTCTTC. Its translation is CASSTGPSSYNEQFF.

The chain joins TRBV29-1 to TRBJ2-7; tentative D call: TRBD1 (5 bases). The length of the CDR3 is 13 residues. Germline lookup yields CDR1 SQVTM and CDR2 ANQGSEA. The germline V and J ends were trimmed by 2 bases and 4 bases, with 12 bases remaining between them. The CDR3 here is CSVEMGLRYEQYF. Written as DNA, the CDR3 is TGCAGCGTTGAAATGGGGCTTAGGTACGAGCAGTACTTC.

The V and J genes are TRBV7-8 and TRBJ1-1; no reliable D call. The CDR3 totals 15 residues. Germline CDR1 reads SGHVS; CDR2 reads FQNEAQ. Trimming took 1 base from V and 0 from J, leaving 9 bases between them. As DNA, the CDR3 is TGTGCCAGCAGCTTAGTAGTCGGGATGAACACTGAAGCTTTCTTT. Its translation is CASSLVVGMNTEAFF.

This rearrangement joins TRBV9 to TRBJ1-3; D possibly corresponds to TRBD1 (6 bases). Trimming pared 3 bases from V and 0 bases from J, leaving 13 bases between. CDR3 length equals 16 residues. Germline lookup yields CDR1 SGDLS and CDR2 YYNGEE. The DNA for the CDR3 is TGTGCCAGCAGCGCCAGGGGTCCGAGCTCTGGAAACACCATATATTTT. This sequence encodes CASSARGPSSGNTIYF.

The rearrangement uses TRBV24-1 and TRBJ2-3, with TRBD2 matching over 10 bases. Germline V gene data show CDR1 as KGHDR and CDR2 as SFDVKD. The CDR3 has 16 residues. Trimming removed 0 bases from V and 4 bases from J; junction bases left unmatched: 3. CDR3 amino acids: CATSDLRLAGADTQYF. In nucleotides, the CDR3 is TGTGCCACCAGTGATTTGAGGCTAGCGGGAGCAGATACGCAGTATTTT.

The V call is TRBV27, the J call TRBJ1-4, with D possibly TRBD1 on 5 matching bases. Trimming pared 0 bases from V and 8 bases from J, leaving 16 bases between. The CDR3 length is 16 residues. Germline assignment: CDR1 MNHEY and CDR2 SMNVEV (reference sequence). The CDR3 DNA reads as TGTGCCAGCAGTTTATCGTGGGGGTCTCTTGGGGAAAAACTGTTTTTT. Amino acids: CASSLSWGSLGEKLFF.

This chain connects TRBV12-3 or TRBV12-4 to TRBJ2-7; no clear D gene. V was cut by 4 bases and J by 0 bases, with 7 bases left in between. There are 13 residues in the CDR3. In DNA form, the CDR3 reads TGTGCCAGCAGTTACCCGAACTCCTACGAGCAGTACTTC. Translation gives CASSYPNSYEQYF.

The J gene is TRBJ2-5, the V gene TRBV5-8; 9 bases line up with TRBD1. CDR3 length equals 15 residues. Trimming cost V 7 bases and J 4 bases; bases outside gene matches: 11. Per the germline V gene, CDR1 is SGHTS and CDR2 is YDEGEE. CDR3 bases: TGTGCCAGCGCGGACGACAGGGGGACGCGAGAGACCCAGTACTTC. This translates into CASADDRGTRETQYF.

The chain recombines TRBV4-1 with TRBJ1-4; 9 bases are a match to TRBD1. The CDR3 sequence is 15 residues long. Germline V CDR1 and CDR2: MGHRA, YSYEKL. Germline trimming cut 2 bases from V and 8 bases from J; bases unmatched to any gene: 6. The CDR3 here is CASSQIQGAGEKLFF. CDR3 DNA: TGCGCCAGCAGCCAAATACAGGGGGCCGGAGAAAAACTGTTTTTT.

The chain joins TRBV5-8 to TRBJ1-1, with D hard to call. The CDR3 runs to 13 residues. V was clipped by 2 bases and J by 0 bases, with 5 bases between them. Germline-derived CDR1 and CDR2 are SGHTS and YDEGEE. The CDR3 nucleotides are TGTGCCAGCAGCTTTCATATGAACACTGAAGCTTTCTTT. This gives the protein CASSFHMNTEAFF.

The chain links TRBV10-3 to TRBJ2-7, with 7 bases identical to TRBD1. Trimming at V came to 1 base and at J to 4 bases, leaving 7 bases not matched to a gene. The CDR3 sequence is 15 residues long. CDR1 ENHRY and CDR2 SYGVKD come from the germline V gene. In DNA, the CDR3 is TGTGCCATCAGTGAGTTAACGGGACAGCCTTACGAGCAGTACTTC. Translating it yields CAISELTGQPYEQYF.

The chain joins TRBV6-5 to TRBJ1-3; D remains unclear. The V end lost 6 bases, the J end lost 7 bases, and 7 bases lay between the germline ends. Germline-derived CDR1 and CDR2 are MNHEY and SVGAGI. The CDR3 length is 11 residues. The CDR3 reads CASRSFNTIYF. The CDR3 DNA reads TGTGCCAGCAGATCTTTCAACACCATATATTTT.

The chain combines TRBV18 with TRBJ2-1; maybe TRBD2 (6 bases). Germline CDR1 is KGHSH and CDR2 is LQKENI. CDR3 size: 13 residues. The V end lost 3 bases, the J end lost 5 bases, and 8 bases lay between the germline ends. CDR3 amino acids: CASSPGLDNEQFF. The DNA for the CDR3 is TGTGCCAGCTCACCGGGACTTGACAATGAGCAGTTCTTC.

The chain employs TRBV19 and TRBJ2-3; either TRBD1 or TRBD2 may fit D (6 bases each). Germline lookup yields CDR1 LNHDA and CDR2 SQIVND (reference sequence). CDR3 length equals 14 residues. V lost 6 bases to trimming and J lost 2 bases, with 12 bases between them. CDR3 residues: CASSKQGLTDTQYF. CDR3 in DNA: TGTGCCAGTAGCAAACAGGGACTCACAGATACGCAGTATTTT.

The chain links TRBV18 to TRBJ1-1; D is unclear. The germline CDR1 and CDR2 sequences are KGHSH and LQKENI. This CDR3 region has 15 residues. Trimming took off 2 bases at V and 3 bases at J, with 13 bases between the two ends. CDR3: CASSPGASGDTEAFF. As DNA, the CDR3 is TGTGCCAGCTCACCAGGCGCGAGTGGGGACACTGAAGCTTTCTTT.

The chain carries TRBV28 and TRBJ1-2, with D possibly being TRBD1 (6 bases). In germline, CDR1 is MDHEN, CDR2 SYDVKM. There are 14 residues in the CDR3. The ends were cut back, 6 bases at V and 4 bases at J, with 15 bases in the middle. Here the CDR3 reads CASSPGGARYGYTF. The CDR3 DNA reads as TGTGCCAGCAGCCCTGGGGGGGCACGCTATGGCTACACCTTC.

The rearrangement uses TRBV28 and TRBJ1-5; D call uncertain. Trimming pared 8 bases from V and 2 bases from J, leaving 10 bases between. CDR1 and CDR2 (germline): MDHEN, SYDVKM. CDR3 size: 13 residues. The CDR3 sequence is CASGRGGNQPQHF. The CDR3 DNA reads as TGTGCCAGCGGCCGTGGGGGCAATCAGCCCCAGCATTTT.